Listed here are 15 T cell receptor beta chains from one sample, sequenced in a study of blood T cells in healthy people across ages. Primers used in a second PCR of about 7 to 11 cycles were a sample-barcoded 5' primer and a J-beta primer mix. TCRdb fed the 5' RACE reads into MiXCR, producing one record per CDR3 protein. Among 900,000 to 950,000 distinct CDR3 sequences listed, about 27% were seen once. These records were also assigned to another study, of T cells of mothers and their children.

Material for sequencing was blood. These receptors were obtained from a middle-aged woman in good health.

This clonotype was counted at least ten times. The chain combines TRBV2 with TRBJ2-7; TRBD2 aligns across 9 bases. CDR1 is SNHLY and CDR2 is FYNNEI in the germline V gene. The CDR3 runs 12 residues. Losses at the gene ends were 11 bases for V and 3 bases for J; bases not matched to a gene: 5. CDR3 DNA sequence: TGTGCCGCGGGGGGGCCCAACTACGAGCAGTACTTC. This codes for CAAGGPNYEQYF.

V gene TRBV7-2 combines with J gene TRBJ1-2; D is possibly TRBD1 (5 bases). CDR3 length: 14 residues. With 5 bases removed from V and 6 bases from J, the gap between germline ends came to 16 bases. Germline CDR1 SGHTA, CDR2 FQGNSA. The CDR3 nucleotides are TGTGCCAGCAGCCGGGGAGGGGTAGACAATGGCTACACCTTC. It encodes CASSRGGVDNGYTF.

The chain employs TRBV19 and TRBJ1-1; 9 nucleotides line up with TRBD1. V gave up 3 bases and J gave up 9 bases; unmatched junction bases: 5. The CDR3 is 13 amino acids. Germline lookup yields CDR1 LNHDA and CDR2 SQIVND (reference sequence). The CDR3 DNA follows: TGTGCCAGTAGTATGGAGACAGGGGGAAAAGCTTTCTTT. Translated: CASSMETGGKAFF.

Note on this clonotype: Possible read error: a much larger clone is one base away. This chain's CDR3 is CASRFTRNQPQHF. The CDR3 DNA is TGTGCCAGCAGGTTCACGCGCAATCAGCCCCAGCATTTT. The chain is built from TRBV28 and TRBJ1-5, with D uncertain. Germline CDR1 reads MDHEN; CDR2 reads SYDVKM. The CDR3 is 13 amino acids. Trimming cost V 6 bases and J 2 bases, with 8 bases left between them.

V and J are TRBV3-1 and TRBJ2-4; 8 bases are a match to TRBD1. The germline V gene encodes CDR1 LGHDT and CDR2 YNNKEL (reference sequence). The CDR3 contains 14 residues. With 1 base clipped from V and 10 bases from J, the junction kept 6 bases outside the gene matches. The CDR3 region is CASSQVDRGGIQYF. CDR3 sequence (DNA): TGTGCCAGCAGCCAAGTCGACAGGGGCGGGATTCAGTACTTC.

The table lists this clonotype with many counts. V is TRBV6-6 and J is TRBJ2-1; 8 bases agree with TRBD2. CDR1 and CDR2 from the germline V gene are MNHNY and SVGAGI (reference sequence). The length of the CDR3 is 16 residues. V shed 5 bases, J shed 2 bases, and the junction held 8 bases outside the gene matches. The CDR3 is CASSHPIAGPYNEQFF. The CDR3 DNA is TGTGCCAGCAGTCACCCGATAGCGGGGCCCTACAATGAGCAGTTCTTC.

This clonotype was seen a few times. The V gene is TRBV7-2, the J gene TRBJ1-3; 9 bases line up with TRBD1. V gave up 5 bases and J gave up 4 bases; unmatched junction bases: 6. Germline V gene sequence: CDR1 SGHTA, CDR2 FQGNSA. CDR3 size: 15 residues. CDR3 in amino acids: CASSVQGANGNTIYF. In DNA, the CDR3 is TGTGCCAGCAGCGTACAGGGGGCAAACGGAAACACCATATATTTT.

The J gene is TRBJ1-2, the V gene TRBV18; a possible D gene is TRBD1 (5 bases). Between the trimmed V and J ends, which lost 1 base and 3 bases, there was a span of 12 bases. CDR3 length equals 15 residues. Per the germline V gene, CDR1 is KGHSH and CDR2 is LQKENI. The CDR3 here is CASSPLGDSDYGYTF. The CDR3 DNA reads TGTGCCAGCTCACCACTGGGGGATTCTGACTATGGCTACACCTTC.

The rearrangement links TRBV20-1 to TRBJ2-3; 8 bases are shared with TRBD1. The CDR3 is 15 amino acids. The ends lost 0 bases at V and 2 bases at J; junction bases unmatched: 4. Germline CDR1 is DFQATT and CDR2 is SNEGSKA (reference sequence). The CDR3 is CSARDAGQATDTQYF. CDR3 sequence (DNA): TGCAGTGCTAGAGATGCGGGACAGGCCACAGATACGCAGTATTTT.

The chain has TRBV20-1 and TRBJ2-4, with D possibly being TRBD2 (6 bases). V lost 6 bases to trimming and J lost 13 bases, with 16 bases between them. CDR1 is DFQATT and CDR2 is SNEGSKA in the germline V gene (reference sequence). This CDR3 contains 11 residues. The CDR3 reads CSAGLSDEQYF. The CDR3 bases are TGCAGTGCGGGACTCTCGGATGAGCAGTACTTC.

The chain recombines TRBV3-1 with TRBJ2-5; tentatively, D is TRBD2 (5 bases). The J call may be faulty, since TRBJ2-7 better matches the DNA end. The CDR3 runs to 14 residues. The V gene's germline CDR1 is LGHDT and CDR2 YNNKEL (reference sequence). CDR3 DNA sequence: TGTGCCAGCAGCCATCCGGGGTATCTCAACGAGCAGTACTTC. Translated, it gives CASSHPGYLNEQYF.

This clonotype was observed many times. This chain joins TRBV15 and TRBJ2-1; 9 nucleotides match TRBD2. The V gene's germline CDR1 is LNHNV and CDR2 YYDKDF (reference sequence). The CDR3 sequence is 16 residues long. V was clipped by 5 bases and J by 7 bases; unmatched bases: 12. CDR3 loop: CATSPPLSGGSNEQFF. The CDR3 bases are TGTGCCACCAGCCCCCCCCTAAGCGGGGGGTCAAATGAGCAGTTCTTC. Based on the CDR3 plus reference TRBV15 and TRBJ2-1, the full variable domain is DAMVIQNPRYQVTQFGKPVTLSCSQTLNHNVMYWYQQKSSQAPKLLFHYYDKDFNNEADTPDNFQSRRPNTSFCFLDIRSPGLGDTAMYLCATSPPLSGGSNEQFFGPGTRLTVL.

Written as DNA, the CDR3 is TGTGCCAGCAGCTTAGCGCCTATCAGCGAGCAGTACTTC. Translation: CASSLAPISEQYF. The gene calls are TRBV7-8 and TRBJ2-7; D unresolved. The germline V and J ends were trimmed by 0 bases and 6 bases, with 9 bases remaining between them. The CDR3 runs to 13 residues. CDR1 and CDR2 (germline): SGHVS, FQNEAQ.

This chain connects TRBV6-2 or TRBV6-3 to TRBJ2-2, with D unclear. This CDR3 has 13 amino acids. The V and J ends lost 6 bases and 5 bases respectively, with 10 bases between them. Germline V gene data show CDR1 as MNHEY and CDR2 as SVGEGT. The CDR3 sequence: CASSSLRTGELFF. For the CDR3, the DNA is TGTGCCAGCAGCAGTTTGAGGACCGGGGAGCTGTTTTTT.

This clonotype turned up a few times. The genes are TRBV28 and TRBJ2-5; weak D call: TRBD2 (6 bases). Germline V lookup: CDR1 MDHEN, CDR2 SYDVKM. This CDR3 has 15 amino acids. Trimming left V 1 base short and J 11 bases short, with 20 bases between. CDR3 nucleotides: TGTGCCAGCAGTTTATTTGTAGGAGGGTACAATGAGCAGTACTTC. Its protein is CASSLFVGGYNEQYF.